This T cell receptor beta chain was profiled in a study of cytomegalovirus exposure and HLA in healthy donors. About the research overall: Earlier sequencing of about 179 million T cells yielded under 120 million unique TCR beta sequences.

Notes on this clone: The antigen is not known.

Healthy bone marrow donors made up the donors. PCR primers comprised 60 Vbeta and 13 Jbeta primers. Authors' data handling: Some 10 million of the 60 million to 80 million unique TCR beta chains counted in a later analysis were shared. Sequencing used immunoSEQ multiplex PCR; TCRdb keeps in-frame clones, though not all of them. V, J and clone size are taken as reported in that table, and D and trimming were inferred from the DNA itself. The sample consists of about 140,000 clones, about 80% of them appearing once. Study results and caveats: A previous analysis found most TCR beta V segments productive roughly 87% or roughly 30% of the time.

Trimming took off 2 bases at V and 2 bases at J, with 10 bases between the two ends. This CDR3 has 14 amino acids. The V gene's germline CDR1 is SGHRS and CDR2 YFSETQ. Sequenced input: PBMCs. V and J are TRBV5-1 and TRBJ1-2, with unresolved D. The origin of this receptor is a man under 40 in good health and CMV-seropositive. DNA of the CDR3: TGCGCCAGCAGCTTCACCGGGGAGAACTATGGCTACACCTTC. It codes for CASSFTGENYGYTF.